Listed below are T cell receptor beta chains from one sample, sequenced in a study of T cells in localized non-small cell lung cancer. Data came from immunoSEQ multiplex PCR; TCRdb stores just in-frame clones and leaves some out. Of 45,000 to 55,000 clones in the sample, around three quarters were seen once. Sequences were derived from peripheral blood, sampled before any cancer treatment. These receptors were obtained from a man aged 35-69 years with stage I squamous cell lung carcinoma. The CDR3 runs from the conserved cysteine through the conserved F or W. The D gene is left open where the match is weak. Size is omitted from some rows. Given values are once, few, many or a class for expanded clones.

NA	TRBV7-2	TRBJ1-3	NA	CASSSMGPSGNTIYF	TGTGCCAGCAGCTCCATGGGCCCCTCTGGAAACACCATATATTTT
NA	TRBV13	TRBJ1-3	NA	CASSDGFGNTIYF	TGTGCCAGCTCCGATGGTTTTGGAAACACCATATATTTT
NA	TRBV29-1	TRBJ2-5	NA	CSVEYTKETQYF	TGCAGCGTTGAGTACACTAAAGAGACCCAGTACTTC
once	TRBV11-2	TRBJ2-1	TRBD1	CASSGYRGRMNEQFF	TGTGCCAGCAGCGGCTACAGGGGGCGAATGAATGAGCAGTTCTTC
NA	TRBV5-1	TRBJ2-7	NA	CASSPPSEPYYEQYF	TGCGCCAGCAGCCCCCCTTCTGAGCCCTACTACGAGCAGTACTTC
NA	TRBV5-1	TRBJ2-7	TRBD1	CASSGTGSESYEQYF	TGCGCCAGCAGCGGGACAGGGTCGGAAAGCTACGAGCAGTACTTC
few	TRBV19	TRBJ2-7	NA	CASSMTATYEQYF	TGTGCCAGTAGTATGACAGCCACCTACGAGCAGTACTTC
NA	TRBV4-2	TRBJ2-7	NA	CASSQEGHHQTAYEQYF	TGTGCCAGCAGCCAAGAAGGGCACCATCAAACGGCCTACGAGCAGTACTTC
NA	TRBV11-2	TRBJ1-2	TRBD1	CASTQGTGVVVRGYTF	TGTGCCAGCACCCAAGGGACAGGGGTTGTTGTACGTGGCTACACCTTC
once	TRBV7-2	TRBJ1-1	NA	CASSLTVHTEAFF	TGTGCCAGCAGCTTGACGGTCCACACTGAAGCTTTCTTT
NA	TRBV9	TRBJ2-2	NA	CASSVATLSTGELFF	TGTGCCAGCAGCGTTGCGACCCTGTCCACCGGGGAGCTGTTTTTT
NA	TRBV7-2	TRBJ2-2	TRBD2	CASSLAGAGAVTGELFF	TGTGCCAGCAGCTTAGCGGGAGCGGGGGCGGTAACCGGGGAGCTGTTTTTT
NA	TRBV9	TRBJ2-4	TRBD1	CASSATGAKNIQYF	TGTGCCAGCAGCGCGACAGGGGCTAAAAACATTCAGTACTTC
NA	TRBV4-2	TRBJ2-7	TRBD2	CASSQGTSGGTPYEQYF	TGTGCCAGCAGCCAAGGAACTAGCGGGGGCACCCCCTACGAGCAGTACTTC
NA	TRBV7-8	TRBJ2-3	TRBD2	CASSLVGLAGGWADTQYF	TGTGCCAGCAGCTTAGTGGGACTAGCGGGGGGGTGGGCAGATACGCAGTATTTT
NA	TRBV5-4	TRBJ2-3	TRBD2	CASSPSGISTDTQYF	TGTGCCAGCAGCCCTAGCGGAATTAGCACAGATACGCAGTATTTT
NA	TRBV29-1	TRBJ1-2	TRBD1	CSVEDRALGQGWGYTF	TGCAGCGTTGAAGATCGAGCGCTAGGACAGGGTTGGGGCTACACCTTC
NA	TRBV6-1	TRBJ1-5	NA	CASSTRQVGQPQHF	TGTGCCAGCAGTACCCGACAGGTCGGACAGCCCCAGCATTTT
NA	TRBV7-9	TRBJ2-3	NA	CASSLNRVLDTQYF	TGTGCCAGCAGCTTAAACAGGGTGTTAGATACGCAGTATTTT
NA	TRBV7-2	TRBJ2-5	NA	CASRAPGYQETQYF	TGTGCCAGCAGGGCGCCGGGGTACCAAGAGACCCAGTACTTC
many	TRBV28	TRBJ2-2	TRBD1	CASSSTGRELFF	TGTGCCAGCAGTTCGACAGGGCGGGAGCTGTTTTTT
NA	TRBV9	TRBJ1-2	NA	CASEGRAYGYTF	TGTGCCAGTGAGGGGAGGGCCTATGGCTACACCTTC
few	TRBV5-1	TRBJ1-1	NA	CASSSAAGGKTEAFF	TGCGCCAGCAGCTCAGCTGCCGGGGGGAAGACTGAAGCTTTCTTT
NA	TRBV6-1	TRBJ2-6	NA	CALQGISGANVLTF	TGTGCCCTTCAGGGGATCTCTGGGGCCAACGTCCTGACTTTC
NA	TRBV6-6	TRBJ1-5	NA	CASRRRTDENQPQHF	TGTGCCAGCAGACGTAGGACAGACGAGAATCAGCCCCAGCATTTT
NA	TRBV5-1	TRBJ2-2	NA	CASMKASVGELFF	TGCGCCAGCATGAAAGCGTCCGTCGGGGAGCTGTTTTTT
NA	TRBV2	TRBJ2-7	NA	CATTLDRSSYEQYF	TGTGCCACCACACTAGACAGGAGCTCCTACGAGCAGTACTTC
NA	TRBV4-1	TRBJ2-3	TRBD2	CASSQVAGGFDTQYF	TGCGCCAGCAGCCAGGTAGCGGGGGGGTTTGATACGCAGTATTTT
NA	TRBV18	TRBJ2-5	NA	CASSPSETQYF	TGTGCCAGCTCACCATCAGAGACCCAGTACTTC
NA	TRBV5-1	TRBJ2-5	NA	CASSLGSSGETQYF	TGCGCCAGCAGCTTAGGGTCCTCCGGGGAGACCCAGTACTTC
NA	TRBV18	TRBJ2-1	NA	CASRGTANEQFF	TGTGCCAGCAGAGGGACTGCCAATGAGCAGTTCTTC
NA	TRBV7-2	TRBJ2-1	NA	CASSLDWPQGEQFF	TGTGCCAGCAGCTTGGACTGGCCTCAGGGGGAGCAGTTCTTC
NA	TRBV10-2	TRBJ1-1	NA	CASTRNIYTEAFF	TGCGCCAGCACGCGGAACATATACACTGAAGCTTTCTTT
NA	TRBV30	TRBJ1-3	NA	CAWSPDRNTIYF	TGTGCCTGGAGCCCAGACCGGAACACCATATATTTT
NA	TRBV7-2	TRBJ2-3	NA	CASSLKWGGTDTQYF	TGTGCCAGCAGCTTAAAGTGGGGGGGCACAGATACGCAGTATTTT
few	TRBV29-1	TRBJ2-6	TRBD1	CSVRTGQGIPGANVLTF	TGCAGCGTCCGAACGGGACAGGGAATCCCTGGGGCCAACGTCCTGACTTTC
NA	TRBV5-6	TRBJ2-5	TRBD1	CASSWGTGTQETQYF	TGTGCCAGCAGCTGGGGGACAGGGACCCAAGAGACCCAGTACTTC
NA	TRBV11-1	TRBJ1-2	TRBD1	CASSTRQGANYGYTF	TGTGCCAGCAGCACCCGACAGGGGGCTAACTATGGCTACACCTTC
NA	TRBV28	TRBJ1-5	TRBD1	CASKGTGGNQPQHF	TGTGCCAGCAAAGGGACAGGGGGCAATCAGCCCCAGCATTTT
NA	TRBV10-1	TRBJ1-1	NA	CASNSDAMNTEAFF	TGCGCCAGCAACAGTGATGCCATGAACACTGAAGCTTTCTTT
NA	TRBV2	TRBJ2-7	TRBD1	CASGGQGASEQYF	TGTGCCAGCGGGGGACAGGGGGCCTCCGAGCAGTACTTC
NA	TRBV19	TRBJ2-3	TRBD2	CASKGLGRVDTQYF	TGTGCCAGTAAAGGACTAGGGAGGGTAGATACGCAGTATTTT
once	TRBV5-6	TRBJ1-1	TRBD1	CASSIWDRPNTEAFF	TGTGCCAGCAGCATATGGGACAGGCCGAACACTGAAGCTTTCTTT
NA	TRBV7-8	TRBJ1-2	TRBD1	CASSLASGGGYGYTF	TGTGCCAGCAGCTTAGCGTCAGGGGGGGGCTATGGCTACACCTTC
NA	TRBV18	TRBJ1-5	NA	CASSPRQSSVDDNQPQHF	TGTGCCAGCTCACCTAGACAGTCTTCCGTAGATGACAATCAGCCCCAGCATTTT
NA	TRBV5-1	TRBJ1-1	TRBD1	CASSPSGTVNTEAFF	TGCGCCAGCAGCCCCTCCGGGACAGTGAACACTGAAGCTTTCTTT
NA	TRBV7-9	TRBJ2-5	NA	CASSFFHNVRVETQYF	TGTGCCAGCAGCTTCTTTCATAACGTCAGGGTAGAGACCCAGTACTTC
NA	TRBV27	TRBJ2-5	TRBD2	CASSFRSGGEGTQYF	TGTGCCAGCAGTTTCAGGAGCGGGGGAGAAGGGACCCAGTACTTC
once	TRBV19	TRBJ1-5	NA	CASSITLQTVYSNQPQHF	TGTGCCAGTAGTATCACTCTACAGACAGTGTATAGCAATCAGCCCCAGCATTTT